This entry lists 7 T cell receptor beta chains sequenced from one sample in a study of blood T cell repertoires in COVID-19. Only in-frame clones appear in the TCRdb table, and some are missing; sequencing was by immunoSEQ multiplex PCR. Here the sample spans some 170,000 clones, about 72% being singletons. The sequenced sample consisted of PBMCs or T cells enriched from blood (not recorded which). The receptors derive from a woman aged 45-59 years who had recovered from COVID-19.

The chain uses TRBV5-4 and TRBJ1-2; D remains ambiguous. Germline CDR1 reads SGHNT; CDR2 reads YYREEE (reference sequence). Deletions cut 1 base from V and 7 bases from J, with 14 bases between. The CDR3 is 14 amino acids. The CDR3 region has the DNA TGTGCCAGCAGCTTGAACGGCATACGGAGTGGCTACACCTTC. As protein: CASSLNGIRSGYTF.

V gene TRBV7-2 combines with J gene TRBJ2-7; D not certain. Germline-derived CDR1 and CDR2 are SGHTA and FQGNSA. The length of the CDR3 is 14 residues. The germline V and J ends were trimmed by 2 bases and 2 bases, with 10 bases remaining between them. For the CDR3, the DNA is TGTGCCAGCAGCTTACGGGTCTCTACCTACGAGCAGTACTTC. Its protein is CASSLRVSTYEQYF.

The rearrangement links TRBV7-3 to TRBJ2-1, with D maybe TRBD2 (5 bases). Germline V gene lookup returns CDR1 SGHTA and CDR2 FQGTGA. The CDR3 sequence is 15 residues long. Trimming cost V 5 bases and J 0 bases, with 11 bases left between them. The CDR3 region is CASSPDYSSYNEQFF. The CDR3 DNA is TGTGCCAGCAGCCCCGACTATAGCTCCTACAATGAGCAGTTCTTC.

The chain recombines TRBV18 with TRBJ1-1; D gene uncertain. Trimming took off 3 bases at V and 7 bases at J, with 9 bases between the two ends. CDR1 KGHSH and CDR2 LQKENI come from the germline V gene. The CDR3 consists of 12 residues. For the CDR3, the DNA is TGTGCCAGCTCACCCCGTCGGGATGAAGCTTTCTTT. It specifies CASSPRRDEAFF.

A single count supports this clone. The genes are TRBV7-9 and TRBJ2-7; perhaps TRBD1 as D (5 bases). The CDR3 contains 13 residues. Germline-derived CDR1 and CDR2 are SEHNR and FQNEAQ (reference sequence). The V end was cut by 6 bases, the J end by 3 bases, with 12 bases between. DNA of the CDR3: TGTGCCAGCAGTTTATACGACAGCTACGAGCAGTACTTC. It translates to CASSLYDSYEQYF.

CDR3: CASSQDITYRGPQQFF. Written as DNA, the CDR3 is TGTGCCAGCAGCCAAGATATTACTTACAGGGGCCCCCAGCAGTTCTTC. The J gene is TRBJ2-1, the V gene TRBV3-1 (or the pseudogene TRBV3-2), with 7 bases fitting TRBD1. The junction had 13 bases not matched to a gene; V was cut back by 0 bases and J by 11 bases. The CDR3 sequence is 16 residues long. Germline assignment: CDR1 LGHDT and CDR2 YNNKEL (reference sequence).

In DNA, the CDR3 is TGCGCCAGCAGCCAAGCGTACTTAGCGGGGAACCACAATGAGCAGTTCTTC. It encodes CASSQAYLAGNHNEQFF. V gene TRBV4-3 combines with J gene TRBJ2-1, with TRBD2 matching over 8 bases. Trimming took 1 base from V and 5 from J; bases not matched to a gene: 10. Germline V gene lookup returns CDR1 LGHNA and CDR2 YSLEER. The CDR3 sequence is 17 residues long.